The 2 T cell receptor beta chains in this list originate from one sample, sequenced in a study of shared clonotypes between healthy human individuals. The method was immunoSEQ multiplex PCR; TCRdb's version includes in-frame clones alone and lacks a portion of them. The sample yields around 1.4 million clones, about 98.5% seen once. The specimen sequenced was naive CD4+ T cells sorted from blood. Indicated subset: CD45RA+ positively selected. Source of these receptors: a man aged 30-40 years in good health.

This clone was observed once. This rearrangement joins TRBV5-4 to TRBJ2-7, with D perhaps matching TRBD2 (5 bases). The CDR3 spans 15 residues. Trimming stripped 4 bases from V and 3 bases from J, with 17 bases between. In germline, CDR1 is SGHNT, CDR2 YYREEE (reference sequence). The CDR3 spells CASSPRPGSVYEQYF. The CDR3 DNA reads TGTGCCAGCAGCCCCCGCCCGGGGTCCGTCTACGAGCAGTACTTC.

V is TRBV9 and J is TRBJ2-1; D call uncertain. CDR3 length: 16 residues. Germline-derived CDR1 and CDR2 are SGDLS and YYNGEE. The V gene lost 0 bases and the J gene lost 0 bases, with 10 bases spanning the gap. CDR3 sequence reads: CASSVEYPSSYNEQFF. The DNA for the CDR3 is TGTGCCAGCAGCGTAGAGTACCCGAGCTCCTACAATGAGCAGTTCTTC.